This T cell receptor (beta chain) was identified in a study of shared clonotypes between healthy human individuals. Study in general: The cohort comprised a couple of women and a few men. Their ages spanned 18 to 49 years.

CD45RO-negative, CCR7-positively selected cells formed the naive CD8 fraction, excluding terminally differentiated effector memory CD45RA+ cells. Germline V lookup: CDR1 MDHEN, CDR2 SYDVKM. V lost 5 bases, J lost 8 bases, and 3 bases stayed unmatched. The CDR3 is made up of 15 amino acids. Genomic DNA (from each subset) was split evenly across several immunoSEQ plates. The protocol was immunoSEQ multiplex PCR, while the TCRdb copy is restricted to in-frame clones and leaves out a portion. The sample carries about 870,000 clones, over 90% recorded once. Sequences were obtained from naive CD8+ T cells sorted from blood. This chain uses TRBV28 with TRBJ2-1, with 16 bases fitting TRBD2. This sequence originates from a man in his thirties or forties in good health. CDR3 bases: TGTGCCAGCAGTCCAGGGACTAGCGGGAGGGATGAGCAGTTCTTC. It yields the protein CASSPGTSGRDEQFF. Variable domain in full (rest from reference TRBV28 and TRBJ2-1): DVKVTQSSRYLVKRTGEKVFLECVQDMDHENMFWYRQDPGLGLRLIYFSYDVKMKEKGDIPEGYSVSREKKERFSLILESASTNQTSMYLCASSPGTSGRDEQFFGPGTRLTVL.